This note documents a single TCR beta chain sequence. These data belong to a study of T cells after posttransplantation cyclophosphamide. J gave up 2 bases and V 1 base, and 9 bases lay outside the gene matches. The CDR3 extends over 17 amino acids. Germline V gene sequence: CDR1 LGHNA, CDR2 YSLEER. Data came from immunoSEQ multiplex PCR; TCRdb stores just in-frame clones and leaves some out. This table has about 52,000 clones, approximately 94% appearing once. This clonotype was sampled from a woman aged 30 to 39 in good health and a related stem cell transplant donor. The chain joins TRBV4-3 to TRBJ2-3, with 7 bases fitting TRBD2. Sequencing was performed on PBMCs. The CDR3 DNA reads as TGCGCCAGCAGCCAAGGACTAGCTTTCCTTCTCACAGATACGCAGTATTTT. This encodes CASSQGLAFLLTDTQYF.